This record covers a single TCR beta chain. The protocol was immunoSEQ multiplex PCR, while the TCRdb copy is restricted to in-frame clones and leaves out a portion. The sample has about 97,000 clones, 65% to 85% seen once. This entry comes from a study of radiotherapy plus CTLA-4 blockade in lung cancer. Deletions cut 4 bases from V and 3 bases from J, with 13 bases between. The germline CDR1 and CDR2 sequences are SGHAT and FQNNGV. CDR3 length: 15 residues. Sequenced material: peripheral blood, taken from a patient treated with radiotherapy plus ipilimumab. This chain joins TRBV11-2 and TRBJ2-1; perhaps TRBD2 as D (6 bases). The receptor's source is a human donor with non-small cell lung cancer who had a partial response to radiotherapy plus ipilimumab. Some clones in this sample may be carry-over from other donors' samples. The CDR3 DNA reads as TGTGCCAGCAGCTCGGTGGCGGGGCGCTACAATGAGCAGTTCTTC. Translated, it gives CASSSVAGRYNEQFF.